This T cell receptor (beta chain) was obtained from a study of CD8+CD57+ T cells in acquired aplastic anemia. Overall study: The DNA of sorted CD4+ and CD8+ cells averaged 3.2 ug.

Points from the study as a whole: Significant differences in CD8+ Simpson's diversity were not observed between patients and controls.

Patients sequenced had flow cytometry evidence of CD8+CD57+ cell expansion. Every patient had severe acquired aplastic anemia. Note on this clonotype: Its antigen is not known.

Genomic DNA was employed as the template in profiling TCR beta VDJ and CDR3. TCRdb recomputed calls from the reads with MiXCR, one row per CDR3 protein. Found here are under 200,000 distinct CDR3 sequences, under 50% of them singletons; the top ten hold more than 1.5%. This clonotype was obtained from a human donor with aplastic anemia. Source material: sorted CD4+, CD8+, or CD8+CD57+ T cells (not recorded which) from PBMCs.

This chain's CDR3 is CASSQDRGTEQFF. Written as DNA, the CDR3 is TGTGCCAGTAGTCAGGACAGGGGGACAGAGCAGTTCTTC. The V call is TRBV19, the J call TRBJ2-1, with 10 positions matching TRBD1. J gave up 10 bases and V 5 bases, and 5 bases lay outside the gene matches. The CDR3 has 13 amino acids. The germline V gene encodes CDR1 LNHDA and CDR2 SQIVND (reference sequence).